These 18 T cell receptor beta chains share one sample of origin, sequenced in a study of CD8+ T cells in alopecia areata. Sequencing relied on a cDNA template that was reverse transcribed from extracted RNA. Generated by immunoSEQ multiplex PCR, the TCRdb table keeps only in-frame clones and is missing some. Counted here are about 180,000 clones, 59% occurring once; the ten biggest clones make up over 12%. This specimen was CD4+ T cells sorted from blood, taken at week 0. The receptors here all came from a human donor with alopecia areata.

The CDR3 coding sequence is TGTGCCATCAGCGGGACAGGGGTATCCTACGAGCAGTACTTC. Its protein is CAISGTGVSYEQYF. The chain links TRBV10-3 to TRBJ2-7; 10 bases align to TRBD1. This CDR3 is 14 amino acids long. With V trimmed by 6 bases and J by 1 base, 3 bases remained unmatched. Germline lookup yields CDR1 ENHRY and CDR2 SYGVKD.

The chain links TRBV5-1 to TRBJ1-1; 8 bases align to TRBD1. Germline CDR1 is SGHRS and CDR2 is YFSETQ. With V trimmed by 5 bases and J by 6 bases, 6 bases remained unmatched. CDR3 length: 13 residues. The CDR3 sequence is CASRRAGGAEAFF. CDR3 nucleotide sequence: TGCGCCAGCAGGCGGGCAGGGGGCGCTGAAGCTTTCTTT.

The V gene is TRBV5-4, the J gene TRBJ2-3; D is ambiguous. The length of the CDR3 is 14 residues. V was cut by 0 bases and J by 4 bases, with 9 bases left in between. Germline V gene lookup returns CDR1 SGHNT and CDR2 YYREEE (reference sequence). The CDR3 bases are TGTGCCAGCAGCTTGGCTAGAGCCGCAGATACGCAGTATTTT. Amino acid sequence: CASSLARAADTQYF.

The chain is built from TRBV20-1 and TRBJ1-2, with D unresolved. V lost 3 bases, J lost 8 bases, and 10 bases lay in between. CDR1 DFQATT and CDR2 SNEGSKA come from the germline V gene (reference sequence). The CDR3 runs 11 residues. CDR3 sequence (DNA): TGCAGTGCTAGTGGCCCCAGGGGCTACACCTTC. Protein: CSASGPRGYTF.

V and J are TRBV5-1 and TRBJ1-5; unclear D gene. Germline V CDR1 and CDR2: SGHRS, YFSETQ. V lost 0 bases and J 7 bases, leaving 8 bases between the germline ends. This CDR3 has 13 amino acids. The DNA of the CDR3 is TGCGCCAGCAGCTTGGACCCTGGGCAGCCCCAGCATTTT. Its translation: CASSLDPGQPQHF. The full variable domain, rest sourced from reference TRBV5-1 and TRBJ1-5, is KAGVTQTPRYLIKTRGQQVTLSCSPISGHRSVSWYQQTPGQGLQFLFEYFSETQRNKGNFPGRFSGRQFSNSRSEMNVSTLELGDSALYLCASSLDPGQPQHFGDGTRLSIL.

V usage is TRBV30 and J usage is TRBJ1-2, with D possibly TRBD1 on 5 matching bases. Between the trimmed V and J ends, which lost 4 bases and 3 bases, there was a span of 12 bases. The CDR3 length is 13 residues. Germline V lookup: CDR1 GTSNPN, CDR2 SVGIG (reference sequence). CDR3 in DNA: TGTGCCTGGACCCCGGGGCCATACTATGGCTACACCTTC. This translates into CAWTPGPYYGYTF.

In DNA form, the CDR3 reads TGTGCCAGCAGTCTAAAGGGAAATAATTCACCCCTCCACTTT. This codes for CASSLKGNNSPLHF. The chain employs TRBV2 and TRBJ1-6; D remains unclear. The V gene lost 5 bases and the J gene lost 5 bases, with 10 bases spanning the gap. Germline V lookup: CDR1 SNHLY, CDR2 FYNNEI. This CDR3 spans 14 amino acids.

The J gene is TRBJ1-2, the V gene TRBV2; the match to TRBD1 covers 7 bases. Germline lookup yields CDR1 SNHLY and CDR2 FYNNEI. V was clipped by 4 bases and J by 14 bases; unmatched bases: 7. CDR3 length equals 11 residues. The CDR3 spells CASSVLQGRTF. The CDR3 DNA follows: TGTGCCAGCAGTGTTTTACAGGGGCGGACCTTC.

The DNA for the CDR3 is TGTGCCTGGAGTGTGAGGGGGGCAGCTGGGGCCAACGTCCTGACTTTC. Amino acids: CAWSVRGAAGANVLTF. The J gene is TRBJ2-6, the V gene TRBV30; D is perhaps TRBD1 or TRBD2 (6 bases each). Looked up from germline, CDR1 is GTSNPN and CDR2 is SVGIG (reference sequence). Trimming removed 0 bases from V and 2 bases from J, with 11 bases in between. The CDR3 has 16 amino acids.

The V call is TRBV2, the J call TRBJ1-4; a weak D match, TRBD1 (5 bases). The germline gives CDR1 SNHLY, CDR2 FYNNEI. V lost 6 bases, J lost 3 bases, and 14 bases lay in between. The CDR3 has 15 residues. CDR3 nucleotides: TGTGCCAGCAGAGCCAGGGACGGCCCTAATGAAAAACTGTTTTTT. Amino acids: CASRARDGPNEKLFF.

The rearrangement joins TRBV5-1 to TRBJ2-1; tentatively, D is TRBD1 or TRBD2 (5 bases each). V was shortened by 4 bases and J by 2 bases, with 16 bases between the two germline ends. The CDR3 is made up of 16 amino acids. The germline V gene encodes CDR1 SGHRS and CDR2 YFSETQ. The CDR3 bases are TGCGCCAGCAGCCCCGCCTCCGGGACGACCTACAATGAGCAGTTCTTC. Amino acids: CASSPASGTTYNEQFF.

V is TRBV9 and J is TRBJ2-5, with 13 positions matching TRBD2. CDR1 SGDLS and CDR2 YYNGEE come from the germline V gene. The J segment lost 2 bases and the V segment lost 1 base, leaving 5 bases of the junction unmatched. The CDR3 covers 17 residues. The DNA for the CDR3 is TGTGCCAGCAGCGTACGGACTAGCGGGGGACAACAAGAGACCCAGTACTTC. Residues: CASSVRTSGGQQETQYF.

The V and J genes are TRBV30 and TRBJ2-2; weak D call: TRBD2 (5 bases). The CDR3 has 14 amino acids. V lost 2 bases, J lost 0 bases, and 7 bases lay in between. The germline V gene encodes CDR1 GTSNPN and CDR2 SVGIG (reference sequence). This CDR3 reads CAWSSGSNTGELFF. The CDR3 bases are TGTGCCTGGAGTTCGGGATCGAACACCGGGGAGCTGTTTTTT.

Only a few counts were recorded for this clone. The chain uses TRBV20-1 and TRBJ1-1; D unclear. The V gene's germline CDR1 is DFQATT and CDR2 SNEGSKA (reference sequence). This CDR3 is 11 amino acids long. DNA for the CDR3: TGCAGCCAGTTCCGGTACACTGAAGCTTTCTTT. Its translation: CSQFRYTEAFF.

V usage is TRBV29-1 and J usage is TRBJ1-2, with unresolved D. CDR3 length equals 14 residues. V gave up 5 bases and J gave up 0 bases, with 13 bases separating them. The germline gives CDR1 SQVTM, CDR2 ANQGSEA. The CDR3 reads CSVSTRGSNYGYTF. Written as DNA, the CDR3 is TGCAGCGTTAGTACCCGGGGTTCTAACTATGGCTACACCTTC.

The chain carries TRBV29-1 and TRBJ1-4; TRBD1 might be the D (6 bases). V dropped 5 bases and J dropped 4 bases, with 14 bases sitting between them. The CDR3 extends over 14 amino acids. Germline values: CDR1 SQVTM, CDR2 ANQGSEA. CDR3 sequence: CSVLQDRVNEKLFF. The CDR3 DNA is TGCAGCGTTCTGCAGGACAGAGTTAATGAAAAACTGTTTTTT.

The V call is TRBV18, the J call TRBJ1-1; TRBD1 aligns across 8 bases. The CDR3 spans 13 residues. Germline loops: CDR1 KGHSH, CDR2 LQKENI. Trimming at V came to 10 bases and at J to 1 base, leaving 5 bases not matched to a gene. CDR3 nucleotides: TGTGCCACAAAGGGACAGGAGAACACTGAAGCTTTCTTT. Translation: CATKGQENTEAFF.

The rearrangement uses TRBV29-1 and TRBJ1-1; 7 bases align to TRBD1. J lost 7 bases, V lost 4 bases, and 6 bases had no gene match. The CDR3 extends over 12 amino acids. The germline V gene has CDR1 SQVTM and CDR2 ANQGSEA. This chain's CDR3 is CSVGQGGGEAFF. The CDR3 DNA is TGCAGCGTTGGACAGGGCGGGGGTGAAGCTTTCTTT.